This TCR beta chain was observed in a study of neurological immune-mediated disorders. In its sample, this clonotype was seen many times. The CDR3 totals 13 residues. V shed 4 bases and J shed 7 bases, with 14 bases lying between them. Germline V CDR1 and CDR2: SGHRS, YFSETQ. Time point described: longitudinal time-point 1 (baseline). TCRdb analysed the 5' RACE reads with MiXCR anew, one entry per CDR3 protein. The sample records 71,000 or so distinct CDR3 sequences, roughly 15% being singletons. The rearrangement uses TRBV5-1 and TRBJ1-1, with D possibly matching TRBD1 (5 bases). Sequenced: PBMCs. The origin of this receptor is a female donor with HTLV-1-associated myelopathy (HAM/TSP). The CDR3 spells CASSIRQLDEAFF. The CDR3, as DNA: TGCGCCAGCAGCATTAGACAGCTCGATGAAGCTTTCTTT.